A selection of T cell receptor beta chains follows, all from one sample in a study of CD8 T cells in Susac syndrome. TCRdb re-called the immunoSEQ multiplex PCR reads through MiXCR, storing one row per CDR3 protein. This table holds tens of thousands of distinct CDR3 sequences, about 95% found once. The specimen sequenced was CD8+ T cells from PBMCs. Receptors originate from a human donor with Susac syndrome. CDR3s include the opening cysteine and the closing phenylalanine or tryptophan. Fields, in order: clone size, V gene, J gene, D gene, CDR3 DNA, CDR3 protein. The D gene is left open where the match is weak. The listing skips clone size in some rows; elsewhere it reads once, few, many or a size class.

>NA|TRBV30|TRBJ2-7|NA
TGTGCCTGGAGTATTCCCCGGACCGTCTCCTACGAGCAGTACTTC
CAWSIPRTVSYEQYF
>NA|TRBV14|TRBJ2-3|TRBD1
TGTGCCAGCAGCCCGGGACAGGGGGCAACAGATACGCAGTATTTT
CASSPGQGATDTQYF
>NA|TRBV3-1|TRBJ2-5|NA
TGTGCCACCGGGAGTTCCGAAGAGACCCAGTACTTC
CATGSSEETQYF
>NA|TRBV20-1|TRBJ2-7|TRBD1
TGCAGTGCTAGTTTAGGGACAGGCCTCTACGAGCAGTACTTC
CSASLGTGLYEQYF
>NA|TRBV20-1|TRBJ1-6|TRBD1
TGCAGTGCGGCACAGGGGAATAATTCACCCCTCCACTTT
CSAAQGNNSPLHF
>NA|TRBV29-1|TRBJ1-2|TRBD1
TGCAGCGTTGAGGGGACAGGAGATAACTATGGCTACACCTTC
CSVEGTGDNYGYTF
>NA|TRBV18|TRBJ1-1|NA
TGTGCCAGCTCACCGTTCCCTGGGGAAATGAACACTGAAGCTTTCTTT
CASSPFPGEMNTEAFF
>NA|TRBV14|TRBJ2-7|NA
TGTGCCAGCAGCCAAGATCTGCTCCAGGGCAGGTACGAGCAGTACTTC
CASSQDLLQGRYEQYF
>NA|TRBV6-5|TRBJ1-2|NA
TGTGCCAGCAGCGTGGACGGGGTCTATGGCTACACCTTC
CASSVDGVYGYTF
>few|TRBV28|TRBJ2-5|NA
TGTGCCAGCAGTTTCCTTGTCGGCCAAGAGACCCAGTACTTC
CASSFLVGQETQYF
>once|TRBV19|TRBJ1-1|NA
TGTGCCAGTAGTATAAGGTCGGTGGGGCAGAACACTGAAGCTTTCTTT
CASSIRSVGQNTEAFF
>once|TRBV25-1|TRBJ1-1|TRBD1
TGTGCCAGCAGTGAGCCGGGACAGGTTGAAGCTTTCTTT
CASSEPGQVEAFF
>NA|TRBV27|TRBJ1-2|NA
TGTGCCAGCAGTTTAAGTCTGAACTTAAACTATGGCTACACCTTC
CASSLSLNLNYGYTF
>NA|TRBV5-1|TRBJ1-1|NA
TGCGCCAGCAGCCAATGGGGGAACACTGAAGCTTTCTTT
CASSQWGNTEAFF
>NA|TRBV6-5|TRBJ1-5|NA
TGTGCCAGCAGTTCCGGGTTAGGCAATCAGCCCCAGCATTTT
CASSSGLGNQPQHF
>NA|TRBV12-3/TRBV12-4|TRBJ2-5|NA
TGTGCCAGCGGCTCCTTGGGGACCCAGTACTTC
CASGSLGTQYF
>NA|TRBV6-1|TRBJ2-7|NA
TGTGCCAGCAGTGAATGGGGCCCCAGGGGCGCCTACGAGCAGTACTTC
CASSEWGPRGAYEQYF
>NA|TRBV7-3|TRBJ2-3|NA
TGTGCCAGCAGCCCCCCGGGGGTCACAGATACGCAGTATTTT
CASSPPGVTDTQYF
>NA|TRBV7-9|TRBJ1-5|TRBD1
TGTGCCAGCAGCATAGACAGGGGGACTTATAGCAATCAGCCCCAGCATTTT
CASSIDRGTYSNQPQHF
>NA|TRBV11-3|TRBJ2-1|TRBD2
TGTGCCAGCAAGGGACTAGCGGTGCCCAATGAGCAGTTCTTC
CASKGLAVPNEQFF
>NA|TRBV29-1|TRBJ1-1|TRBD1
TGCAGCGTTGAAGTTGACTGGACAGGGGACACTGAAGCTTTCTTT
CSVEVDWTGDTEAFF
>NA|TRBV13|TRBJ2-7|NA
TGTGCCAGCAGCTCCGGGACATTTGACTACGAGCAGTACTTC
CASSSGTFDYEQYF
>NA|TRBV7-9|TRBJ2-6|NA
TGTGCCAGCAGCCCGAATTCTGGGGCCAACGTCCTGACTTTC
CASSPNSGANVLTF
>NA|TRBV16|TRBJ2-3|TRBD1
TGTGCCAGCAGCCGCCCGACAGGGGTGGCAGATACGCAGTATTTT
CASSRPTGVADTQYF
>NA|TRBV13|TRBJ1-6|NA
TGTGCCAGCAGCTCCGACGGGACAATCAATTCACCCCTCCACTTT
CASSSDGTINSPLHF
>NA|TRBV10-3|TRBJ1-1|NA
TGTGCCATCAGGAGGAGGGACACTGAAGCTTTCTTT
CAIRRRDTEAFF
>once|TRBV5-4|TRBJ2-2|NA
TGTGCCAGCAGCTTGGTGGCAGGCACCGGGGAGCTGTTTTTT
CASSLVAGTGELFF
>NA|TRBV30|TRBJ2-7|NA
TGTGCCTGGAGTGTATCCTCTGGTTCGGACGAGCAGTACTTC
CAWSVSSGSDEQYF
>once|TRBV28|TRBJ1-5|TRBD1
TGTGCCAGCAGTTTCCGGGGGACAGGGGGCCATCAGCCCCAGCATTTT
CASSFRGTGGHQPQHF
>NA|TRBV30|TRBJ2-7|NA
TGTGCCTGGAGTTCCAGGACGGTTACTTTTTACGAGCAGTACTTC
CAWSSRTVTFYEQYF
>NA|TRBV9|TRBJ1-2|TRBD1
TGTGCCAGCAGCGGAGACAGGGATTATGGCTACACCTTC
CASSGDRDYGYTF
>NA|TRBV5-6|TRBJ1-2|TRBD1
TGTGCCAGCAGCCTCAACCCCGGGACAGCGTACTATGGCTACACCTTC
CASSLNPGTAYYGYTF
>NA|TRBV12-3/TRBV12-4|TRBJ2-5|NA
TGTGCCAGCAGTTCGGGGACCGACGGGGTAGAGACCCAGTACTTC
CASSSGTDGVETQYF
>NA|TRBV3-1|TRBJ2-7|NA
TGTGCCAGCAGCCAAGCTGGGGTTTACGAGCAGTACTTC
CASSQAGVYEQYF
>NA|TRBV30|TRBJ1-2|TRBD1
TGTGCCTGGAGTGGGGGACAGGGCCCTAGATATGGCTACACCTTC
CAWSGGQGPRYGYTF